The 15 T cell receptor beta chains in this list originate from one sample, sequenced in a study of blood T cell repertoires in COVID-19. Profiling relied on immunoSEQ multiplex PCR, and the TCRdb table lists in-frame clones only, not all of them. The table includes 200,000 or so clones, around 84% detected once. Material for sequencing was PBMCs or T cells enriched from blood (not recorded which). The receptors derive from a woman in her thirties or forties with acute COVID-19.

The rearrangement joins TRBV7-2 to TRBJ2-7, with D perhaps TRBD2 (5 bases). Trimming left V 5 bases short and J 1 base short, with 15 bases between. Germline-derived CDR1 and CDR2 are SGHTA and FQGNSA. CDR3 size: 15 residues. This CDR3 is CASSTRAGRSYEQYF. DNA of the CDR3: TGTGCCAGCAGCACTAGGGCCGGACGGTCCTACGAGCAGTACTTC. The whole variable domain, filled in from reference TRBV7-2 and TRBJ2-7, reads GAGVSQSPSNKVTEKGKDVELRCDPISGHTALYWYRQSLGQGLEFLIYFQGNSAPDKSGLPSDRFSAERTGGSVSTLTIQRTQQEDSAVYLCASSTRAGRSYEQYFGPGTRLTVT.

The V call is TRBV10-3, the J call TRBJ1-1; D uncertain. The germline V and J ends were trimmed by 6 bases and 4 bases, with 12 bases remaining between them. The CDR3 consists of 13 residues. Per germline, CDR1 ENHRY and CDR2 SYGVKD. The chain's CDR3 is CAIRADWGTEAFF. CDR3 DNA sequence: TGTGCCATCAGGGCGGACTGGGGCACTGAAGCTTTCTTT.

This clone occurred a few times. J is TRBJ1-6 and V is TRBV28; possible D gene TRBD1, 5 bases. The germline CDR1 and CDR2 sequences are MDHEN and SYDVKM. The V end lost 6 bases, the J end lost 7 bases, and 7 bases lay between the germline ends. The CDR3 totals 12 residues. As DNA, the CDR3 is TGTGCCAGCAGGGCAGGGAATTCACCCCTCCACTTT. Translation gives CASRAGNSPLHF.

This chain uses TRBV2 with TRBJ2-7; TRBD1 matches 8 bases. There are 13 residues in the CDR3. Germline V gene data show CDR1 as SNHLY and CDR2 as FYNNEI. V trimming: 5 bases; J trimming: 4 bases; junction bases outside the gene matches: 4. CDR3 protein: CASSFDRGYEQYF. In DNA form, the CDR3 reads TGTGCCAGCAGTTTCGACAGGGGATACGAGCAGTACTTC.

The V call is TRBV5-4, the J call TRBJ2-7; 7 bases match TRBD1. Trimming at V came to 3 bases and at J to 3 bases, leaving 6 bases not matched to a gene. The CDR3 length is 14 residues. Germline CDR1 and CDR2: SGHNT and YYREEE (reference sequence). CDR3 sequence: CASSSGTEYYEQYF. CDR3 nucleotides: TGTGCCAGCAGCTCCGGGACAGAATACTACGAGCAGTACTTC.

The rearrangement uses TRBV1 and TRBJ2-4; TRBD2 is the table's D call and was not checked against the DNA. TRBV1 has pseudogene status. The CDR3 length is 15 residues. CDR3 bases: TGCACCAGCAGTTCCTTCCGGTTTACCAAAAACATTCAGTACTTC. Translating it yields CTSSSFRFTKNIQYF.

This clone was recorded a few times. This chain connects TRBV27 to TRBJ1-3; 9 nucleotides align to TRBD1. Per germline, CDR1 MNHEY and CDR2 SMNVEV (reference sequence). V dropped 6 bases and J dropped 1; count of bases not matched to a gene: 4. This CDR3 has 15 residues. The CDR3 DNA sequence: TGTGCCAGCAGAAGACAGGGGGATTCTGGAAACACCATATATTTT. Translating gives CASRRQGDSGNTIYF.

This chain links TRBV30 with TRBJ1-2; TRBD1 matches at 8 bases. This CDR3 has 15 amino acids. CDR1 and CDR2 from the germline V gene are GTSNPN and SVGIG (reference sequence). V lost 2 bases to trimming and J lost 3 bases; unmatched junction nucleotides: 8. The CDR3 DNA reads as TGTGCCTGGAGTAAAGGGACAGGATATGACTATGGCTACACCTTC. It yields the protein CAWSKGTGYDYGYTF.

The V call is TRBV28, the J call TRBJ2-1; 9 bases are shared with TRBD1. The germline CDR1 and CDR2 sequences are MDHEN and SYDVKM. With 6 bases clipped from V and 7 bases from J, the junction kept 10 bases outside the gene matches. This CDR3 is built from 15 residues. CDR3 residues: CASSHRDRVGNEQFF. The CDR3 DNA reads TGTGCCAGCAGCCACCGGGACAGGGTAGGAAATGAGCAGTTCTTC.

This clone came up once. The V and J genes are TRBV28 and TRBJ1-2, with D possibly matching TRBD1 (6 bases). In germline, CDR1 is MDHEN, CDR2 SYDVKM. V lost 3 bases and J 5 bases, leaving 10 bases between the germline ends. The CDR3 is made up of 13 amino acids. CDR3 amino acids: CASSFRGGYGYTF. DNA of the CDR3: TGTGCCAGCAGTTTTAGGGGGGGGTATGGCTACACCTTC.

This sequence joins TRBV7-3 and TRBJ1-1; 8 bases are shared with TRBD1. CDR3 length: 15 amino acids. CDR1 is SGHTA, CDR2 FQGTGA, per germline. The ends lost 5 bases at V and 3 bases at J; junction bases unmatched: 8. CDR3 nucleotides: TGTGCCAGCAGCCCTCTCGGGACAGGCGACACTGAAGCTTTCTTT. Its translation is CASSPLGTGDTEAFF.

This sequence joins TRBV19 and TRBJ1-4, with D tentatively TRBD1 (5 bases). Germline CDR1 is LNHDA and CDR2 is SQIVND (reference sequence). The CDR3 totals 15 residues. The V end was cut by 6 bases, the J end by 3 bases, with 14 bases between. CDR3 DNA: TGTGCCAGTAGGAAGCGGGACCTGGCTAATGAAAAACTGTTTTTT. It codes for CASRKRDLANEKLFF. The whole variable domain, filled in from reference TRBV19 and TRBJ1-4, reads DGGITQSPKYLFRKEGQNVTLSCEQNLNHDAMYWYRQDPGQGLRLIYYSQIVNDFQKGDIAEGYSVSREKKESFPLTVTSAQKNPTAFYLCASRKRDLANEKLFFGSGTQLSVL.

The V call is TRBV14, the J call TRBJ2-1; the D gene is possibly TRBD1 (5 bases). CDR3 size: 15 residues. The ends were cut back, 0 bases at V and 6 bases at J, with 12 bases in the middle. Germline V gene sequence: CDR1 SGHDN, CDR2 FVKESK. The CDR3 spells CASSQDLGHSNEQFF. The CDR3 region has the DNA TGTGCCAGCAGCCAAGATCTCGGACACTCCAATGAGCAGTTCTTC.

The rearrangement joins TRBV9 to TRBJ1-5; D call uncertain. CDR1 is SGDLS and CDR2 is YYNGEE in the germline V gene. The CDR3 loop spans 14 amino acids. The V end lost 3 bases, the J end lost 0 bases, and 7 bases lay between the germline ends. CDR3 region: CASSGGYSNQPQHF. CDR3 DNA sequence: TGTGCCAGCAGCGGCGGTTATAGCAATCAGCCCCAGCATTTT.

V gene TRBV2 combines with J gene TRBJ2-2; D may be TRBD1 (5 bases). The CDR3 totals 15 residues. V lost 2 bases and J 5 bases, leaving 12 bases between the germline ends. CDR1 and CDR2 (germline): SNHLY, FYNNEI. CDR3 bases: TGTGCCAGCAGTGAAATGCCAGGGCAGACCGGGGAGCTGTTTTTT. Translation: CASSEMPGQTGELFF.